This T cell receptor beta chain is from a study of tumour-infiltrating T cells in Burkitt lymphoma. Study at large: Repertoire clonality predicted overall and progression-free survival.

Trimming removed 2 bases from V and 10 bases from J, with 15 bases in between. Germline CDR1 is MDHEN and CDR2 is SYDVKM. This CDR3 is built from 13 residues. The table came from immunoSEQ multiplex PCR; TCRdb's copy has only in-frame clones and leaves some out. The sample yields around 6,300 clones, about a tenth seen once. This clonotype was obtained from a human donor with diffuse large B-cell lymphoma. The V gene is TRBV28, the J gene TRBJ2-7; the D call may be TRBD1 or TRBD2 (7 bases each). What was sequenced was tumor tissue. The CDR3 reads CASSLPRGGEQYF. The CDR3 DNA reads as TGTGCCAGCAGTTTACCCAGGGGGGGTGAACAGTACTTC.